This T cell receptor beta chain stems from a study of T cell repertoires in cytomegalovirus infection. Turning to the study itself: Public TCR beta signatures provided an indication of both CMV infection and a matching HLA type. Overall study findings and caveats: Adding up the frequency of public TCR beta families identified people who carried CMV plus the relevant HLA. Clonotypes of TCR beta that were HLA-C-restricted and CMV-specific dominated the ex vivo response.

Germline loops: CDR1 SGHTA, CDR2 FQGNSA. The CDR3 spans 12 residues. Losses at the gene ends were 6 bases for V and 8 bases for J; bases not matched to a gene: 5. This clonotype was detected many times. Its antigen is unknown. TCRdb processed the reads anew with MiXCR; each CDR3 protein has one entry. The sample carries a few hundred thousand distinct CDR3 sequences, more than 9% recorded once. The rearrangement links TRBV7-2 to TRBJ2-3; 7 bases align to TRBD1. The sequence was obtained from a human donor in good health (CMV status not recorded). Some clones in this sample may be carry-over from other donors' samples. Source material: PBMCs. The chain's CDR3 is CASRLGQITQYF. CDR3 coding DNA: TGTGCCAGCAGACTGGGACAGATTACGCAGTATTTT.